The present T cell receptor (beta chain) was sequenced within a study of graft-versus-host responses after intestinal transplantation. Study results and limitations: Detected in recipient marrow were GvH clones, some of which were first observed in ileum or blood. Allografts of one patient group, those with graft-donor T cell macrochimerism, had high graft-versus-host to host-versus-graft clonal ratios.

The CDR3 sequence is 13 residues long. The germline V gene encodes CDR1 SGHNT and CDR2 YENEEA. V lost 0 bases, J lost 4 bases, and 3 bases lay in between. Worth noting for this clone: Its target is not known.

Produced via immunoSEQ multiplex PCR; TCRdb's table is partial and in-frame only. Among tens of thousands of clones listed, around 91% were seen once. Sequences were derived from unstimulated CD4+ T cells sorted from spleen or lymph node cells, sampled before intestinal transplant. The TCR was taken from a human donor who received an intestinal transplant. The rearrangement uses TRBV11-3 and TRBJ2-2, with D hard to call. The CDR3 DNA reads TGTGCCAGCAGCTTAGACGTCACCGGGGAGCTGTTTTTT. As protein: CASSLDVTGELFF.